The next 11 T cell receptor beta chains were all read from a single sample in a study of cytomegalovirus exposure and HLA in healthy donors. The PCR ran on 60 Vbeta and 13 Jbeta primers. TCRdb's table, derived via immunoSEQ multiplex PCR, lists solely in-frame clones and lacks some. The sample yields some 250,000 clones, 82% seen once. Sequenced sample: PBMCs. Every receptor here comes from a middle-aged woman in good health and CMV-seropositive.

The rearrangement links TRBV30 to TRBJ1-1, with 8 positions matching TRBD1. The CDR3 sequence is 12 residues long. Germline trimming cut 1 base from V and 8 bases from J; bases unmatched to any gene: 3. CDR1 GTSNPN and CDR2 SVGIG come from the germline V gene (reference sequence). The CDR3 DNA reads as TGTGCCTGGAGTGCAGGGGGCGCCGAAGCTTTCTTT. It is translated as CAWSAGGAEAFF.

This clone was found once. This chain links TRBV6-6 with TRBJ1-1; 7 nucleotides match TRBD1. V was clipped by 6 bases and J by 2 bases; unmatched bases: 6. The length of the CDR3 is 14 residues. CDR1 is MNHNY, CDR2 SVGAGI, per germline (reference sequence). The CDR3 protein is CASRMGQINTEAFF. CDR3 in DNA: TGTGCCAGCAGGATGGGACAGATTAACACTGAAGCTTTCTTT.

This clone was picked up one time. This chain uses TRBV19 with TRBJ2-3; D is possibly TRBD1 (6 bases). Trimming removed 0 bases at V and 0 bases at J, with 13 bases between. This CDR3 contains 17 residues. Germline lookup yields CDR1 LNHDA and CDR2 SQIVND (reference sequence). The CDR3: CASSIDLYRASTDTQYF. CDR3 DNA sequence: TGTGCCAGTAGTATAGATCTATACAGGGCTAGCACAGATACGCAGTATTTT.

The chain joins TRBV5-1 to TRBJ1-3, with D maybe TRBD1 (6 bases). CDR3 length: 16 residues. Deletions cut 4 bases from V and 3 bases from J, with 17 bases between. Germline CDR1 reads SGHRS; CDR2 reads YFSETQ. The CDR3 reads CASSPSTGMSGNTIYF. Here the CDR3 DNA reads TGCGCCAGCAGCCCATCAACAGGGATGAGTGGAAACACCATATATTTT.

The chain employs TRBV30 and TRBJ1-6; 7 nucleotides agree with TRBD1. The germline V gene has CDR1 GTSNPN and CDR2 SVGIG (reference sequence). J was trimmed by 2 bases and V by 6 bases; bases with no gene match: 7. The CDR3 extends over 15 amino acids. The CDR3 reads CACPRQGPYNSPLHF. The CDR3 DNA reads as TGTGCCTGCCCAAGACAGGGACCCTATAATTCACCCCTCCACTTT.

As concerns this clone: Other nucleotide sequences in the sample specify the same CDR3. The CDR3 region has the DNA TGTGCCAGCAGCTTGGGACAGGGGGTCGCCGTGGCTGAAGCTTTCTTT. Amino acid sequence: CASSLGQGVAVAEAFF. The chain joins TRBV5-4 to TRBJ1-1; 9 bases fit TRBD1. The trim removed 0 bases at V and 6 bases at J, leaving 9 bases unmatched. From germline, CDR1 is SGHNT and CDR2 YYREEE (reference sequence). The CDR3 consists of 16 residues.

A word on this clone: Other DNA sequences in the sample encode the same CDR3. Here the CDR3 reads CASSLAVWRGPYNEQFF. For the CDR3, the DNA is TGCGCCAGCAGCTTGGCTGTGTGGAGAGGTCCGTACAATGAGCAGTTCTTC. V gene TRBV5-1 combines with J gene TRBJ2-1; D is unresolved. CDR1 is SGHRS, CDR2 YFSETQ, per germline. Trimming took 0 bases from V and 4 from J, leaving 17 bases between them. The CDR3 is 17 residues long.

The rearrangement joins TRBV28 to TRBJ2-2; 7 bases map to TRBD1. V shed 2 bases, J shed 7 bases, and the junction held 4 bases outside the gene matches. The CDR3 consists of 14 residues. Germline V gene data show CDR1 as MDHEN and CDR2 as SYDVKM. CDR3 sequence: CASSLEGADGELFF. The CDR3 DNA follows: TGTGCCAGCAGTTTAGAGGGGGCGGACGGGGAGCTGTTTTTT.

CDR3 sequence: CASSPGGAGEKLFF. The CDR3 bases are TGTGCCAGCAGCCCAGGGGGCGCGGGTGAAAAACTGTTTTTT. The V and J genes are TRBV7-2 and TRBJ1-4, with TRBD1 identical over 8 bases. Germline CDR1 is SGHTA and CDR2 is FQGNSA. The CDR3 runs 14 residues. V shed 5 bases and J 7 bases; nucleotides not matched to a gene: 6.

The V gene is TRBV30, the J gene TRBJ1-3, with 7 bases identical to TRBD1. This CDR3 spans 15 amino acids. Germline V gives CDR1 GTSNPN, CDR2 SVGIG (reference sequence). The J segment lost 1 base and the V segment lost 3 bases, leaving 6 bases of the junction unmatched. CDR3 DNA sequence: TGTGCCTGGAGCGCGGACAGGTTTTCTGGAAACACCATATATTTT. It codes for CAWSADRFSGNTIYF.

This chain uses TRBV7-2 with TRBJ1-1, with D unresolved. The CDR3 totals 13 residues. The germline V and J ends were trimmed by 2 bases and 2 bases, with 6 bases remaining between them. CDR1 and CDR2 from the germline V gene are SGHTA and FQGNSA. CDR3 nucleotides: TGTGCCAGCAGCTTATTCCAAAACACTGAAGCTTTCTTT. Its protein product is CASSLFQNTEAFF.